This TCR beta chain derives from a study of response to subunit inactivated influenza vaccine. This clonotype was seen a handful of times. Looked up from germline, CDR1 is ENHRY and CDR2 is SYGVKD. V lost 6 bases and J 0 bases, leaving 11 bases between the germline ends. The CDR3 covers 15 residues. TCRdb redid the calling of the RT-PCR reads with MiXCR, one entry per CDR3 protein. The sample lists over 150,000 distinct CDR3 sequences; 9.5% to 12% were seen once. This receptor was taken from a man aged 50 to 69 who received an inactivated influenza vaccine. The source was CD8+ T cells sorted from PBMCs, collected about 24 months after vaccination. The chain links TRBV10-3 to TRBJ1-4; D unresolved. The CDR3 loop is CAIRAAEATNEKLFF. The CDR3 DNA reads TGTGCCATCAGGGCAGCAGAAGCAACTAATGAAAAACTGTTTTTT.